A selection of T cell receptor beta chains follows, all from one sample in a study of early T cells in non-severe SARS-CoV-2 infection. MiXCR, applied by TCRdb to the 5' RACE reads, yields one record per CDR3 protein. The data show fewer than 85,000 distinct CDR3 sequences, approximately 15% seen once. The source material was whole blood, sampled at baseline. The receptor source for this set is an adult who was a healthcare worker with PCR-confirmed SARS-CoV-2 infection or an uninfected control (not recorded which). Each CDR3 is given with its conserved first and last residue. D genes are given only for firm matches. Clone size, where shown, is once, few, many, or a class for clones that have expanded.

size	V	D	J	DNA	CDR3
.	TRBV4-2	TRBD2	TRBJ2-3	TGTGCCAGCAGCCAAGAAAAGGTGGCTAGCGGGGCTACAGATACGCAGTATTTT	CASSQEKVASGATDTQYF
many	TRBV12-3/TRBV12-4	TRBD2	TRBJ2-5	TGTGCCAGCAGTTTACCCGGACTAGCGGGCCAAGAGACCCAGTACTTC	CASSLPGLAGQETQYF
.	TRBV18	TRBD2	TRBJ2-7	TGTGCCAGCTCACCACGAGCGGGAGAGTACGAGCAGTACTTC	CASSPRAGEYEQYF
few	TRBV5-8	.	TRBJ2-3	TGTGCCAGCACGCGGTGGCCAGATACGCAGTATTTT	CASTRWPDTQYF
many	TRBV11-2	.	TRBJ2-5	TGTGCCAGCAGCTTAGGAGTGGGTAGAGGAGAGACCCAGTACTTC	CASSLGVGRGETQYF
.	TRBV7-9	.	TRBJ2-7	TGTGCCAGCGGATGGGGCCTCTACGAGCAGTACTTC	CASGWGLYEQYF
.	TRBV5-5	TRBD2	TRBJ2-7	TGTGCCAGCAGCTCCGCTAGCGGGAGCTCCTACGAGCAGTACTTC	CASSSASGSSYEQYF
.	TRBV20-1	.	TRBJ2-7	TGCAGTGCTAGAGTCGGGAGCTCCTACGAGCAGTACTTC	CSARVGSSYEQYF
.	TRBV11-2	.	TRBJ2-7	TGTGCCAGCAGCACTTCCTTTTTGTACGAGCAGTACTTC	CASSTSFLYEQYF
.	TRBV5-5	TRBD2	TRBJ2-3	TGTGCCAGCAGCCCCCCCGGGAAGGCGGGAGGAACAGATACGCAGTATTTT	CASSPPGKAGGTDTQYF
many	TRBV14	.	TRBJ1-3	TGTGCCAGCAGCCAAGACGGGGGGCTCGGAAACACCATATATTTT	CASSQDGGLGNTIYF
.	TRBV7-8	.	TRBJ2-7	TGTGCCAGCAGCTTAGAGGGTAGCTCCGAGCAGTACTTC	CASSLEGSSEQYF
many	TRBV2	.	TRBJ2-1	TGTGCCAGCAGGGGGCTCGATGAGCAGTTCTTC	CASRGLDEQFF
many	TRBV7-6	.	TRBJ2-1	TGTGCCAGCAGCCCATTCCAGGGTAATGAGCAGTTCTTC	CASSPFQGNEQFF
many	TRBV6-2/TRBV6-3	TRBD2	TRBJ2-7	TGTGCCAGCAGCGGACTAGCGGGTTACGAGCAGTACTTC	CASSGLAGYEQYF
few	TRBV18	TRBD2	TRBJ2-1	TGTGCCAGCTCAGCCCAGCGGGAAAAGGATGAGCAGTTCTTC	CASSAQREKDEQFF
few	TRBV18	TRBD2	TRBJ2-7	TGTGCCAGCTCACCCACGGCAGGGGGAGCGGGAGGAACCTACGAGCAGTACTTC	CASSPTAGGAGGTYEQYF
many	TRBV2	.	TRBJ1-4	TGTGCCAGCAGGACAGTTTCTGGACTGTTTTTT	CASRTVSGLFF
.	TRBV5-5	TRBD1	TRBJ2-1	TGTGCCAGCAGCCCCCGGACAGGGGAAGGCTCCTACAATGAGCAGTTCTTC	CASSPRTGEGSYNEQFF
many	TRBV6-6	.	TRBJ1-1	TGTGCCAGCAGTCCTCAGGCAGCTAACACTGAAGCTTTCTTT	CASSPQAANTEAFF
.	TRBV2	.	TRBJ2-3	TGTGCCAGCAAGGGTAGACTTTCCGCGTCCGATACGCAGTATTTT	CASKGRLSASDTQYF
many	TRBV14	.	TRBJ1-1	TGTGCCAGCAGCCAAGCTGGGATGAACACTGAAGCTTTCTTT	CASSQAGMNTEAFF
few	TRBV5-1	TRBD2	TRBJ2-2	TGCGCCAGTAGGCCCCCGGGACTAGCGGGAGCCGGGGAGCTGTTTTTT	CASRPPGLAGAGELFF
few	TRBV5-5	.	TRBJ1-1	TGTGCCAGCAGCCGGGAGGGGCCCACTGAAGCTTTCTTT	CASSREGPTEAFF
.	TRBV20-1	TRBD2	TRBJ2-1	TGCAGTGCTCCCTCTGGGGGGGGGAGGTACAATGAGCAGTTCTTC	CSAPSGGGRYNEQFF
.	TRBV10-2	.	TRBJ2-2	TGCGCCAGCAGCTCCCCAAGTTGGGGGAGCGGGGAGCTGTTTTTT	CASSSPSWGSGELFF
.	TRBV15	TRBD2	TRBJ2-7	TGTGCCACCTCGGAGGGACTAGCTTCTTACGAGCAGTACTTC	CATSEGLASYEQYF
few	TRBV27	.	TRBJ2-3	TGTGCCAGCAGTTTACCCCCAGATACGCAGTATTTT	CASSLPPDTQYF
many	TRBV20-1	TRBD2	TRBJ2-1	TGCAGTGCTAGAGATGGGACTAGCGGGAGCCATGAGCAGTTCTTC	CSARDGTSGSHEQFF
.	TRBV4-1	TRBD2	TRBJ2-3	TGCGCCAGCAGCCTGAGCGGGGGTAACGCAGATACGCAGTATTTT	CASSLSGGNADTQYF
.	TRBV28	.	TRBJ1-3	TGTGCCAGCAATTCTAGATCCTTCTCTGGAAACACCATATATTTT	CASNSRSFSGNTIYF
many	TRBV24-1	.	TRBJ2-1	TGTGCCACCAGTGGAGCGACTCGCGGGAATGAGCAGTTCTTC	CATSGATRGNEQFF
many	TRBV6-1	.	TRBJ1-4	TGTGCCAGCATCGGGCGGGAGGTCGAAAAACTGTTTTTT	CASIGREVEKLFF
.	TRBV7-6	.	TRBJ1-1	TGTGCCAGCAGCTTAGGCAGTCGGGATGCCACTGAAGCTTTCTTT	CASSLGSRDATEAFF
.	TRBV29-1	.	TRBJ2-3	TGCAGCGTTGGATCGCGGGGCACAGATACGCAGTATTTT	CSVGSRGTDTQYF
few	TRBV5-1	.	TRBJ2-4	TGCGCCAGCAGCTTGGGCATATCAAAGGGAGGCATTCAGTACTTC	CASSLGISKGGIQYF
.	TRBV24-1	TRBD2	TRBJ2-3	TGTGCCACCAATGATTCGACTAGCGGGACAAAAGATACGCAGTATTTT	CATNDSTSGTKDTQYF
.	TRBV6-4	.	TRBJ1-6	TGTGCCAGCAGTGACACCGCACCGTTGAATTCACCCCTCCACTTT	CASSDTAPLNSPLHF
.	TRBV9	TRBD2	TRBJ2-1	TGTGCCAGCAGCGCGTGGAGCGGGAACTCCTACAATGAGCAGTTCTTC	CASSAWSGNSYNEQFF
.	TRBV20-1	.	TRBJ2-3	TGCAGTGCTAGAGATCAGAGGCGGGACACAGATACGCAGTATTTT	CSARDQRRDTDTQYF
many	TRBV6-1	TRBD2	TRBJ2-3	TGTGCCAGCAGTGCCAGGACTAGCGGGAGGCCAGATACGCAGTATTTT	CASSARTSGRPDTQYF
few	TRBV5-4	TRBD1	TRBJ1-6	TGTGCCAGCAGCCTGTGGGCAGGGGGGTCACCCCTCCACTTT	CASSLWAGGSPLHF
.	TRBV7-9	.	TRBJ2-3	TGTGCCAGCAGCTTAGGACTGGGGGAAGATACGCAGTATTTT	CASSLGLGEDTQYF
few	TRBV25-1	.	TRBJ2-2	TGTGCCAGCAGCAGCTGGAACACCGGGGAGCTGTTTTTT	CASSSWNTGELFF
.	TRBV20-1	.	TRBJ2-5	TGCAGTGCTAGAGCAGAGACCCAGTACTTC	CSARAETQYF
.	TRBV15	TRBD2	TRBJ2-1	TGTGCCACCAGCACCTTAGCGGGACTGAGCTCCTACAATGAGCAGTTCTTC	CATSTLAGLSSYNEQFF